The 31 T cell receptor beta chains reported below all come from one sample, sequenced in a study of T cell responses to AZD1222 COVID-19 vaccine. Libraries were prepared by immunoSEQ multiplex PCR; TCRdb keeps only in-frame clonotypes and omits some of them. The sample yields approximately 64,000 clones, about 83% seen once. Sequences were derived from peripheral blood, sampled on day 0 of AZD1222 vaccination. The receptors originated from an adult in good health.

V gene TRBV21-1 combines with J gene TRBJ2-7; TRBD1, the table's D call, was not compared with the DNA. TRBV21-1 is classified as a pseudogene. This CDR3 contains 13 residues. CDR3 sequence: CASSKGQTYEQYF. The DNA of the CDR3 is TGTGCCAGCAGCAAAGGACAGACCTACGAGCAGTACTTC.

This clone has just a few counts. This chain uses TRBV30 with TRBJ2-7, with D maybe TRBD2 (7 bases). The CDR3 covers 12 residues. Looked up from germline, CDR1 is GTSNPN and CDR2 is SVGIG (reference sequence). Trimming removed 1 base at V and 7 bases at J, with 11 bases between. The CDR3 region is CAWSGGGLEQYF. The CDR3 DNA is TGTGCCTGGAGTGGGGGGGGGCTGGAGCAGTACTTC.

The rearrangement uses TRBV7-9 and TRBJ2-5, with 7 nucleotides matching TRBD2. Germline CDR1 and CDR2: SEHNR and FQNEAQ (reference sequence). The V and J ends lost 4 bases and 2 bases, in that order; junction bases with no gene match: 10. CDR3 length: 16 amino acids. CDR3 in DNA: TGTGCCAGCAGCTGGGGGAGGGGCGCTTCACAAGAGACCCAGTACTTC. Protein: CASSWGRGASQETQYF.

The J gene is TRBJ2-1, the V gene TRBV10-3, with 9 positions matching TRBD1. The CDR3 contains 13 residues. V was pared by 10 bases and J by 5 bases, with 6 bases of the junction left unmatched. CDR1 ENHRY and CDR2 SYGVKD come from the germline V gene. DNA for the CDR3: TGTGCCACTTGGGACAGGGTCAACAATGAGCAGTTCTTC. Translated: CATWDRVNNEQFF.

The V and J genes are TRBV10-1 and TRBJ2-7; 11 nucleotides match TRBD2. The trim removed 5 bases at V and 2 bases at J, leaving 2 bases unmatched. Germline loops: CDR1 WNHNN, CDR2 SYGVQD (reference sequence). CDR3 length: 14 amino acids. Here the CDR3 DNA reads TGCGCCAGCAGTAGTAGCGGGGGGGCCTACGAGCAGTACTTC. It encodes CASSSSGGAYEQYF.

The chain couples TRBV6-6 to TRBJ1-5; D unclear. The V gene lost 2 bases and the J gene lost 1 base, with 6 bases spanning the gap. The CDR3 is 14 residues long. Germline V gene data show CDR1 as MNHNY and CDR2 as SVGAGI (reference sequence). The DNA of the CDR3 is TGTGCCAGCAGTTACCCCGACAGCAATCAGCCCCAGCATTTT. Protein: CASSYPDSNQPQHF.

J is TRBJ1-3 and V is TRBV9; D may be TRBD1 (5 bases). The CDR3 has 15 amino acids. Per germline, CDR1 SGDLS and CDR2 YYNGEE. The V and J ends lost 0 bases and 4 bases respectively, with 11 bases between them. The CDR3 loop is CASSVEAGRGNTIYF. The CDR3 DNA follows: TGTGCCAGCAGCGTAGAAGCGGGGCGGGGAAACACCATATATTTT.

The rearrangement uses TRBV7-8 and TRBJ2-7; D perhaps matches TRBD2 (5 bases). V was cut by 5 bases and J by 3 bases, with 29 bases left in between. Germline V lookup: CDR1 SGHVS, CDR2 FQNEAQ. This CDR3 is 19 amino acids long. CDR3 residues: CASSPAVDRLLISNYEQYF. The CDR3 coding sequence is TGTGCCAGCAGCCCAGCGGTGGATAGACTATTGATATCCAACTACGAGCAGTACTTC.

The rearrangement links TRBV6-5 to TRBJ1-5, with a weak D call TRBD1 (6 bases). Per germline, CDR1 MNHEY and CDR2 SVGAGI. The CDR3 sequence is 15 residues long. The V end lost 6 bases, the J end lost 2 bases, and 14 bases lay between the germline ends. CDR3 DNA sequence: TGTGCCAGCAGGGGGGACACCCGGGGCAATCAGCCCCAGCATTTT. As protein: CASRGDTRGNQPQHF.

This CDR3 reads CASSDQVRYEQYF. The CDR3 DNA is TGTGCCAGTAGTGACCAAGTCCGGTACGAGCAGTACTTC. This chain joins TRBV19 and TRBJ2-7; D call uncertain. Germline V gene sequence: CDR1 LNHDA, CDR2 SQIVND (reference sequence). The V end lost 5 bases, the J end lost 4 bases, and 12 bases lay between the germline ends. This CDR3 is built from 13 residues.

The rearrangement uses TRBV5-1 and TRBJ2-3; D is unclear. The CDR3 has 13 amino acids. Germline lookup yields CDR1 SGHRS and CDR2 YFSETQ. V dropped 4 bases and J dropped 0 bases, with 6 bases sitting between them. CDR3 region: CASSQDSTDTQYF. DNA for the CDR3: TGCGCCAGCAGCCAGGACAGCACAGATACGCAGTATTTT.

The rearrangement uses TRBV14 and TRBJ1-2; maybe TRBD1 (6 bases). Germline V lookup: CDR1 SGHDN, CDR2 FVKESK. This CDR3 is 13 amino acids long. V lost 4 bases to trimming and J lost 7 bases, with 13 bases between them. The chain's CDR3 is CASSLRGLSGYTF. CDR3 nucleotides: TGTGCCAGCAGCCTCAGGGGTTTGAGTGGCTACACCTTC.

The chain carries TRBV27 and TRBJ1-1; TRBD1 agrees at 8 bases. CDR1 and CDR2 from the germline V gene are MNHEY and SMNVEV (reference sequence). The V segment lost 6 bases and the J segment 5 bases; nucleotides outside the gene matches: 11. This CDR3 has 15 residues. DNA of the CDR3: TGTGCCAGCAGACATAAGTGGACAGGGAGAACTGAAGCTTTCTTT. Translated: CASRHKWTGRTEAFF.

J is TRBJ1-4 and V is TRBV10-1, with 10 bases fitting TRBD1. The CDR3 consists of 16 residues. The germline CDR1 and CDR2 sequences are WNHNN and SYGVQD (reference sequence). V trimming: 4 bases; J trimming: 6 bases; junction bases outside the gene matches: 8. This CDR3 reads CASSASGTGVDEKLFF. The CDR3 region has the DNA TGCGCCAGCAGTGCCTCCGGGACAGGGGTAGATGAAAAACTGTTTTTT.

V usage is TRBV5-6 and J usage is TRBJ1-2; D call uncertain. This CDR3 region has 13 residues. V lost 7 bases, J lost 3 bases, and 13 bases lay in between. The germline V gene has CDR1 SGHDT and CDR2 YYEEEE. CDR3 sequence: CASQAQVDYGYTF. For the CDR3, the DNA is TGTGCCAGCCAGGCCCAGGTAGACTATGGCTACACCTTC.

The rearrangement joins TRBV6-5 to TRBJ1-5; D not certain. Between the trimmed V and J ends, which lost 7 bases and 9 bases, there was a span of 19 bases. Germline CDR1 MNHEY, CDR2 SVGAGI. The CDR3 totals 14 residues. CDR3 amino acids: CASTPRTGSLPQHF. CDR3 coding DNA: TGTGCCAGCACCCCCCGTACTGGAAGCCTGCCCCAGCATTTT.

This clone was detected once. J is TRBJ1-1 and V is TRBV7-2, with 7 bases aligning to TRBD1. CDR3 length: 16 amino acids. Losses at the gene ends were 5 bases for V and 0 bases for J; bases not matched to a gene: 9. Per the germline V gene, CDR1 is SGHTA and CDR2 is FQGNSA. The CDR3 is CASSLHRQGLNTEAFF. CDR3 sequence (DNA): TGTGCCAGCAGCCTTCACCGACAGGGTCTGAACACTGAAGCTTTCTTT.

The CDR3 protein is CASSDSGEGGLAKNIQYF. CDR3 DNA sequence: TGTGCCAGCAGTGACTCGGGGGAGGGCGGGCTAGCCAAAAACATTCAGTACTTC. This rearrangement joins TRBV6-4 to TRBJ2-4, with TRBD2 matching over 7 bases. Trimming took 0 bases from V and 0 from J; bases not matched to a gene: 8. The germline gives CDR1 MRHNA, CDR2 SNTAGT. The CDR3 loop spans 18 amino acids.

This clone is labeled as medium-sized. The gene calls are TRBV19 and TRBJ2-1; TRBD1 matches 8 bases. V dropped 2 bases and J dropped 9; count of bases not matched to a gene: 12. Germline assignment: CDR1 LNHDA and CDR2 SQIVND (reference sequence). This CDR3 has 16 amino acids. CDR3 sequence (DNA): TGTGCCAGTAGTATACGAGCGACAGGGGTGGTGAGTGAGCAGTTCTTC. This translates into CASSIRATGVVSEQFF.

The V gene is TRBV16, the J gene TRBJ2-2; TRBD2 matches at 8 bases. The CDR3 loop spans 15 amino acids. CDR1 and CDR2 (germline): KGHSY, FQNENV. The V gene end was trimmed by 0 bases and the J gene end by 5 bases; junction bases not matched to a gene: 2. The CDR3 nucleotides read TGTGCCAGCAGCCAATCGTCGGGGGGGACCGGGGAGCTGTTTTTT. This encodes CASSQSSGGTGELFF.

The gene calls are TRBV24-1 and TRBJ2-7; maybe TRBD2 (5 bases). V lost 4 bases, J lost 1 base, and 13 bases lay in between. The CDR3 totals 15 residues. CDR1 is KGHDR and CDR2 is SFDVKD in the germline V gene. CDR3 protein: CATSEPGERSYEQYF. The DNA for the CDR3 is TGTGCCACCAGTGAGCCTGGGGAGAGGTCCTACGAGCAGTACTTC.

On this clone itself: This specimen includes other DNA sequences encoding the same CDR3. This sequence joins TRBV25-1 and TRBJ2-7; perhaps TRBD1 as D (6 bases). V shed 6 bases and J shed 3 bases, with 6 bases lying between them. The CDR3 extends over 11 amino acids. Germline loops: CDR1 MGHDK, CDR2 SYGVNS. CDR3 sequence reads: CASRQGYEQYF. The DNA of the CDR3 is TGTGCCAGCAGACAGGGCTACGAGCAGTACTTC.

V and J are TRBV5-1 and TRBJ2-5; D is uncertain. CDR1 SGHRS and CDR2 YFSETQ come from the germline V gene. The CDR3 is 14 residues long. Trimming removed 0 bases at V and 0 bases at J, with 6 bases between. The CDR3 protein is CASSLGVYQETQYF. In DNA, the CDR3 is TGCGCCAGCAGCTTGGGAGTGTACCAAGAGACCCAGTACTTC.

The chain couples TRBV30 to TRBJ1-4; D gene uncertain. Trimming removed 6 bases from V and 8 bases from J, with 13 bases in between. The CDR3 is made up of 12 amino acids. Germline-derived CDR1 and CDR2 are GTSNPN and SVGIG (reference sequence). The CDR3 region is CACRQWSEKLFF. The CDR3 nucleotides read TGTGCCTGCCGCCAGTGGTCGGAAAAACTGTTTTTT.

Only one count was recorded for this clone. The rearrangement links TRBV3-1 (or the pseudogene TRBV3-2) to TRBJ2-1; D unresolved. This CDR3 region has 15 residues. Germline V gene sequence: CDR1 LGHDT, CDR2 YNNKEL (reference sequence). Trimming took off 4 bases at V and 0 bases at J, with 10 bases between the two ends. The CDR3 here is CASSLHPSSYNEQFF. Written as DNA, the CDR3 is TGTGCCAGCAGCCTTCACCCTAGCTCCTACAATGAGCAGTTCTTC.

J is TRBJ1-4 and V is TRBV27; no firm D call. V lost 9 bases and J lost 5, with 10 bases in between. Per germline, CDR1 MNHEY and CDR2 SMNVEV (reference sequence). The CDR3 extends over 12 amino acids. This CDR3 is CASRAYNEKLFF. For the CDR3, the DNA is TGTGCCAGTCGGGCCTACAATGAAAAACTGTTTTTT.

This chain joins TRBV7-2 and TRBJ2-7, with TRBD2 matching 12 bases. This CDR3 has 17 residues. V was clipped by 5 bases and J by 4 bases; unmatched bases: 12. Germline V lookup: CDR1 SGHTA, CDR2 FQGNSA. The CDR3 sequence: CASSRPSLAGGRYEQYF. The CDR3 coding sequence is TGTGCCAGCAGCAGGCCCTCCCTAGCGGGGGGGCGGTACGAGCAGTACTTC. Combining the CDR3 with reference TRBV7-2 and TRBJ2-7 gives the whole variable domain GAGVSQSPSNKVTEKGKDVELRCDPISGHTALYWYRQSLGQGLEFLIYFQGNSAPDKSGLPSDRFSAERTGGSVSTLTIQRTQQEDSAVYLCASSRPSLAGGRYEQYFGPGTRLTVT.

The V and J genes are TRBV28 and TRBJ2-7, with TRBD1 matching 10 bases. This CDR3 is built from 17 residues. V lost 4 bases, J lost 3 bases, and 12 bases stayed unmatched. Germline V lookup: CDR1 MDHEN, CDR2 SYDVKM. CDR3: CASSSPHTDRGDYEQYF. CDR3 sequence (DNA): TGTGCCAGCAGTTCTCCTCATACGGACAGGGGGGACTACGAGCAGTACTTC.

This rearrangement joins TRBV30 to TRBJ2-3, with TRBD2 matching 8 bases. CDR1 is GTSNPN and CDR2 is SVGIG in the germline V gene (reference sequence). Trimming removed 2 bases from V and 3 bases from J; junction bases left unmatched: 7. The CDR3 sequence is 15 residues long. CDR3 bases: TGTGCCTGGAGTTATTGGCGGGGGGTGACAGATACGCAGTATTTT. The encoded protein is CAWSYWRGVTDTQYF. The variable domain in full, with the rest retrieved from reference TRBV30 and TRBJ2-3, is SQTIHQWPATLVQPVGSPLSLECTVEGTSNPNLYWYRQAAGRGLQLLFYSVGIGQISSEVPQNLSASRPQDRQFILSSKKLLLSDSGFYLCAWSYWRGVTDTQYFGPGTRLTVL.

This chain links TRBV28 with TRBJ2-5; 11 nucleotides align to TRBD1. The junction had 11 bases not matched to a gene; V was cut back by 6 bases and J by 5 bases. Germline assignment: CDR1 MDHEN and CDR2 SYDVKM. This CDR3 region has 16 residues. CDR3 amino acids: CASSDSGTGGRETQYF. CDR3 nucleotides: TGTGCCAGCAGCGACTCCGGGACAGGGGGGAGGGAGACCCAGTACTTC.

The chain has TRBV15 and TRBJ1-5, with 8 bases aligning to TRBD1. With 5 bases clipped from V and 2 bases from J, the junction kept 5 bases outside the gene matches. The CDR3 has 15 amino acids. In germline, CDR1 is LNHNV, CDR2 YYDKDF (reference sequence). CDR3 region: CATSGLTGGNQPQHF. The CDR3 nucleotides are TGTGCCACCAGCGGATTGACAGGGGGCAATCAGCCCCAGCATTTT.